The source of this T cell receptor beta chain is a study of cytomegalovirus exposure and HLA in healthy donors (dated by TCRdb to the late 2010s). A note on the overall study: According to a later analysis, one platform produced both the roughly 130 validation repertoires and the approximately 670 repertoires of the first cohort. The study aimed to test whether cataloging public T cell receptors could reveal signatures of past pathogen exposure. Along with the roughly 700-subject first cohort, a separate validation cohort of more than 90 different subjects was used. High-throughput TCR immunosequencing, statistical association of individual TCRs with disease status, and machine learning were combined to predict cytomegalovirus infection status.

Concerning this clone itself: It lacks a known antigen. Base qualities were left out, and no much larger clone turns up one base away.

On the study overall, not on this receptor specifically: In a later analysis, TCRs clustered in the first cohort were found to also tend to co-occur in the approximately 120 validation repertoires, with approximately 95% of cluster scores above 0. Across donors, most TCR sequences were observed very rarely, whereas some public TCRs were present in many individuals. A few of the identified cytomegalovirus-associated TCR beta chains were confirmed in vitro to be specific for cytomegalovirus antigens. The study gave a list of 150 to 200 TCR beta chains associated with cytomegalovirus. A later analysis had no HLA typing for the validation cohort, so co-occurrence there was scored across all 130 or so repertoires. In both the original and validation cohorts, the classifier was reported to diagnose cytomegalovirus status with high specificity and sensitivity. It was suggested by the authors that the approach could potentially be generalized to other disease states and immunological phenotypes.

Inclusive of the bounding cysteine and phenylalanine, the CDR3 is 15 residues long. Of the read, only the CDR3 DNA is kept; its 45 bases are in frame from base 1. At the junction V is shortened by 3 bases and J by 0 bases, with 11 bases in between. The germline V gene (reference sequence) gives CDR1 as LNHDA and CDR2 as SQIVND. The library relied on the immunoSEQ multiplex PCR assay. Turning to the authors' computational methods: A statistical classification framework was built for diagnosing cytomegalovirus status from the catalog of TCR beta chain sequences. TCRdb holds this immuneACCESS table with in-frame rearrangements only. Some clones are missing; in checked studies, unresolved V genes explain under half, and the rest has no known cause. V and J calls and clone size are those listed in that table; D and trimming were worked out from the DNA. For this sample the table gives some 140,000 clones, of which 86% were detected only once. The ten most abundant clones make up 2.1% of the sample.

Donors formed part of the validation cohort, which comprised over a hundred subjects and was distinct from the first cohort of 670 or so subjects. The sequencing input was PBMCs. The receptor comes from a human donor in good health. The rearranged segments are TRBV19 and TRBJ1-1, with an unclear D gene assignment. The CDR3 has the sequence CASSIPGLVNTEAFF. The DNA is as follows: TGTGCCAGTAGTATCCCCGGACTGGTGAACACTGAAGCTTTCTTT.